This T cell receptor beta chain was identified in a study of human T cells and chemical hapten exposure. Study context: Patients, chiefly female, had alopecia areata, totalis or universalis.

A few counts support this clonotype. The antigen is not known. Whole-study findings and limits: Since the donors had alopecia, their immune response may not be the same as that of healthy people.

V dropped 0 bases and J dropped 2 bases, with 16 bases sitting between them. The germline gives CDR1 SGHTA, CDR2 FQGNSA. This CDR3 is 17 amino acids long. MiXCR, applied by TCRdb to the RACE reads, yields one record per CDR3 protein. In the table there are roughly 180,000 distinct CDR3 sequences, about a fifth of which are singletons. Described time point: patch test 1, 2 weeks after DPC sensitization. Sample treatment: therapeutic diphenylcyclopropenone sensitization with weekly scalp DPC. The authors' total RNA extraction used unfractionated whole blood. The rearrangement links TRBV7-2 to TRBJ1-1, with TRBD1 as a possible D gene (6 bases). Sequenced here: whole blood, sampled in connection with sensitization to the hapten diphenylcyclopropenone (DPC). This receptor was identified in a woman between 45 and 60 years old with alopecia areata. Some clones in this sample may be carry-over from other donors' samples. In nucleotides, the CDR3 is TGTGCCAGCAGCTTAGCGATGGGGCAGGGGCCAAACACTGAAGCTTTCTTT. It yields the protein CASSLAMGQGPNTEAFF.